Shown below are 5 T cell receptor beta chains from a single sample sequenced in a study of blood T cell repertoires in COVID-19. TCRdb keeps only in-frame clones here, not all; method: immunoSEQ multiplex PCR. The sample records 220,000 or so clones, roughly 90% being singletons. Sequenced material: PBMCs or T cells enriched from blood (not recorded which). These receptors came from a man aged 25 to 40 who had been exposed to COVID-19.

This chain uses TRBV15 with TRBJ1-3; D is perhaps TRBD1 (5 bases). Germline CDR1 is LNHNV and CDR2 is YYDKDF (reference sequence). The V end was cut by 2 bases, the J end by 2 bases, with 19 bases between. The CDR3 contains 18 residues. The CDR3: CATSRYNGGISAGNTIYF. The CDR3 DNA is TGTGCCACCAGCAGATATAACGGGGGGATCTCGGCTGGAAACACCATATATTTT.

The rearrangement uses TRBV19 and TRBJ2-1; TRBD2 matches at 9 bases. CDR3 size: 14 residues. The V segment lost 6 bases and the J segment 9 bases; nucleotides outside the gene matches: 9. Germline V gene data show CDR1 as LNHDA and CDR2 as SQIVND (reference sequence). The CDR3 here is CASSNTGTSPEQFF. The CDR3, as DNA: TGTGCCAGTAGCAATACCGGGACTAGCCCTGAGCAGTTCTTC. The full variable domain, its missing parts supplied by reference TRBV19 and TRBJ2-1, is DGGITQSPKYLFRKEGQNVTLSCEQNLNHDAMYWYRQDPGQGLRLIYYSQIVNDFQKGDIAEGYSVSREKKESFPLTVTSAQKNPTAFYLCASSNTGTSPEQFFGPGTRLTVL.

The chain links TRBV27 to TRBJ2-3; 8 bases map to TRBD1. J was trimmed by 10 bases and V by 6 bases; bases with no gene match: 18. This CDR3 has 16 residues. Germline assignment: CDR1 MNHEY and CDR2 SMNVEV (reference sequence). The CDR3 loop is CASRPSGGLSPDAQYF. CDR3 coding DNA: TGTGCCAGCAGGCCTTCAGGGGGCCTCTCCCCCGATGCGCAGTATTTT.

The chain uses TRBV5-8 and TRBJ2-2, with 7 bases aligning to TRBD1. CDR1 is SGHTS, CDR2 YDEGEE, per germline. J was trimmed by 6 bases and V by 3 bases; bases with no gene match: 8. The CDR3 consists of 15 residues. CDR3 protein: CASSSDRTGSGELFF. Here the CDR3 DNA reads TGTGCCAGCAGCTCGGACAGGACGGGGTCCGGGGAGCTGTTTTTT.

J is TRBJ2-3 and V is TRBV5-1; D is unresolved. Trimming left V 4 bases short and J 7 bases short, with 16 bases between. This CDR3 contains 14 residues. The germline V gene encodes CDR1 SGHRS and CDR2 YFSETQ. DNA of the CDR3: TGCGCCAGCAGCGGCACCCGGTCGGGTCATACGCAGTATTTT. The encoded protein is CASSGTRSGHTQYF.